This T cell receptor beta chain was obtained from a study of T cell responses to AZD1222 COVID-19 vaccine. Broader study findings: The peak T cell response came first, and repertoires were sampled only after it. Only 5 to 7 AZD1222 recipients tested seropositive at baseline.

Germline V CDR1 and CDR2: MDHEN, SYDVKM. The V gene lost 10 bases and the J gene lost 10 bases, with 19 bases spanning the gap. The CDR3 length is 12 residues. The method was immunoSEQ multiplex PCR; TCRdb's version includes in-frame clones alone and lacks a portion of them. The repertoire consists of about 73,000 clones, with more than 70% occurring once and the leading ten covering 15% to 20%. On this clone itself: What it binds is unknown.

V usage is TRBV28 and J usage is TRBJ2-5; D unclear. Sequenced material: peripheral blood, taken on day 0 of AZD1222 vaccination. The receptor was isolated from an adult in good health. CDR3 in DNA: TGTGCCACCCTTTCCCGGAGAAGGGACCAGTACTTC. Translating gives CATLSRRRDQYF.